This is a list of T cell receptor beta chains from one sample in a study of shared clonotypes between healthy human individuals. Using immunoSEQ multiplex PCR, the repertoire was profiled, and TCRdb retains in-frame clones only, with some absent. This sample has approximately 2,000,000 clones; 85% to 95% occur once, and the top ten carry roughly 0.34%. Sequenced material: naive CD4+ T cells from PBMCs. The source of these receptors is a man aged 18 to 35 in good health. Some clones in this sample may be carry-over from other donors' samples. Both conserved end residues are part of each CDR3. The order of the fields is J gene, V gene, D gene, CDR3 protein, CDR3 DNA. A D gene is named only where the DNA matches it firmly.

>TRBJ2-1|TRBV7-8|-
CASSFLSRASNEQFF
TGTGCCAGCAGCTTCCTCTCCAGGGCATCCAATGAGCAGTTCTTC
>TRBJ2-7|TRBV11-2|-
CASSPEGLGTYEQYF
TGTGCCAGCAGCCCAGAGGGGCTAGGGACCTACGAGCAGTACTTC
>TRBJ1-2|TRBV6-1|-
CASSEVFYGYTF
TGTGCCAGCAGTGAAGTTTTCTATGGCTACACCTTC
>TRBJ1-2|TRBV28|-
CASSLTGASNYGYTF
TGTGCCAGCAGTTTAACGGGGGCGTCTAACTATGGCTACACCTTC
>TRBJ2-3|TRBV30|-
CAWSSPDEGWADTQYF
TGTGCCTGGAGTTCCCCAGACGAGGGGTGGGCAGATACGCAGTATTTT
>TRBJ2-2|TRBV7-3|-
CASSLLVGGNTGELFF
TGTGCCAGCAGCTTATTAGTCGGAGGGAACACCGGGGAGCTGTTTTTT
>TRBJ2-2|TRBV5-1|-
CASSLGQINTGELFF
TGCGCCAGCAGCTTGGGGCAGATTAACACCGGGGAGCTGTTTTTT
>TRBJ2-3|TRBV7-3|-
CASSLTVAADTQYF
TGTGCCAGCAGCTTAACGGTTGCGGCAGATACGCAGTATTTT
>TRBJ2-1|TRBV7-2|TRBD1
CASSFAAGTGGNNEQFF
TGTGCCAGCAGCTTCGCCGCAGGGACAGGGGGAAACAATGAGCAGTTCTTC
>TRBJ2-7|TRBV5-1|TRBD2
CASSEGGGSSYEQYF
TGCGCCAGCAGCGAAGGCGGGGGAAGCTCCTACGAGCAGTACTTC
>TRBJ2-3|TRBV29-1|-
CSVSTAMTGFTDTQYF
TGCAGCGTTTCAACCGCTATGACAGGATTCACAGATACGCAGTATTTT
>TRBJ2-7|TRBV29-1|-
CSVVQGVGGEQYF
TGCAGCGTTGTTCAGGGGGTGGGGGGCGAGCAGTACTTC